This TCR beta chain appears in the sequencing data of a study of T cells in Graves' hyperthyroidism and ophthalmopathy. Study conclusions and caveats: A 13 V-J model separated ophthalmopathy from stable hyperthyroidism. Model predictions of ophthalmopathy came a median around 6.5 months before onset.

Exclusion criteria comprised uncontrolled infection, other autoimmune disease, pregnancy or lactation. Clinicians diagnosed patients from clinical symptoms, serum thyroxine and TRAb, thyroid ultrasound and orbital computed tomography. The CDR3 numbers 9 amino acids, ends counted. Germline loops: CDR1 SGHRS, CDR2 YFSETQ. Amplified TCR beta CDR3 regions came from RNA transcripts. TCR CDR3 underwent first-round RT-PCR with the HTBI primer set. Using its own MiXCR run on the multiplex PCR reads, TCRdb lists one record per CDR3 protein. The sample yields roughly 570,000 distinct CDR3 sequences, approximately 44% seen once. A word on this clonotype: Its target is unknown. This is likely a read error, given that the CDR3 carries no conserved phenylalanine or tryptophan at its end. It is unclear where the CDR3 begins or ends on the DNA, so no DNA is shown, and the CDR3 is as TCRdb lists it.

The clonotype was recovered from an adult woman with Graves' disease, either hyperthyroidism or ophthalmopathy (not recorded which). The chain couples TRBV5-1 to TRBJ1-3. Sequencing used peripheral blood or thyroid tissue (not recorded which). This chain's CDR3 is CASKSDTAT.